Shown below are 27 T cell receptor beta chains from a single sample sequenced in a study of T cell repertoires in cytomegalovirus infection. MiXCR, applied by TCRdb to the reads, yields one record per CDR3 protein. The sample yields about 680,000 distinct CDR3 sequences, roughly a quarter seen once. The sequencing input was CD8+ T cells from PBMCs. All receptors derive from a human donor in good health (CMV status not recorded). Some clones in this sample may be carry-over from other donors' samples.

This clonotype came up a few times. This CDR3 is CASSTLQGGGVGNQPQHF. CDR3 bases: TGTGCCAGCAGTACCTTACAGGGTGGGGGGGTCGGGAATCAGCCCCAGCATTTT. The chain links TRBV6-6 to TRBJ1-5; D is perhaps TRBD1 (6 bases). Trimming took off 5 bases at V and 4 bases at J, with 24 bases between the two ends. The CDR3 totals 18 residues. The germline V gene has CDR1 MNHNY and CDR2 SVGAGI (reference sequence).

The chain recombines TRBV10-3 with TRBJ1-1, with D unresolved. This CDR3 has 16 residues. The V gene lost 4 bases and the J gene lost 3 bases, with 18 bases spanning the gap. Germline V lookup: CDR1 ENHRY, CDR2 SYGVKD. CDR3 nucleotide sequence: TGTGCCATCAGTGCCGGACGGCTTACTTTTGACACTGAAGCTTTCTTT. It specifies CAISAGRLTFDTEAFF.

This clonotype was counted many times. This rearrangement joins TRBV28 to TRBJ1-6; no clear D gene. V dropped 3 bases and J dropped 3 bases, with 6 bases sitting between them. This CDR3 comprises 14 residues. CDR1 is MDHEN and CDR2 is SYDVKM in the germline V gene. The CDR3, as DNA: TGTGCCAGCAGTTTGAGGAGCTATAATTCACCCCTCCACTTT. This gives the protein CASSLRSYNSPLHF.

The table lists this clonotype with a few counts. V usage is TRBV2 and J usage is TRBJ1-5, with D unclear. V was clipped by 6 bases and J by 2 bases, with 14 bases between them. The germline V gene encodes CDR1 SNHLY and CDR2 FYNNEI. The CDR3 length is 15 residues. CDR3 in DNA: TGTGCCAGCAGAAAGGGAGGGAGCGGCAATCAGCCCCAGCATTTT. Protein sequence: CASRKGGSGNQPQHF.

The CDR3, as DNA: TGCAGTTTTGGGTTAGTGGGAGGCGTTCAGTACTTC. Translated, it gives CSFGLVGGVQYF. V usage is TRBV20-1 and J usage is TRBJ2-4; possibly TRBD2 for D (6 bases). V lost 8 bases and J lost 11, with 19 bases in between. The CDR3 contains 12 residues. Germline V gene lookup returns CDR1 DFQATT and CDR2 SNEGSKA (reference sequence).

V is TRBV6-1 and J is TRBJ1-5, with D maybe TRBD1 (5 bases). Germline values: CDR1 MNHNS, CDR2 SASEGT. The CDR3 has 14 amino acids. V lost 8 bases to trimming and J lost 0 bases, with 11 bases between them. CDR3 bases: TGTGCCAGCGACAGTTTTTATAGCAATCAGCCCCAGCATTTT. This encodes CASDSFYSNQPQHF.

The chain combines TRBV15 with TRBJ1-2; D is uncertain. V was pared by 0 bases and J by 4 bases, with 9 bases between. Germline CDR1 reads LNHNV; CDR2 reads YYDKDF (reference sequence). CDR3 length: 14 residues. CDR3 DNA sequence: TGTGCCACCAGCAGAGAAGAGGCGACCTATGGCTACACCTTC. It codes for CATSREEATYGYTF.

This clonotype was counted between two and nine times. The rearrangement joins TRBV29-1 to TRBJ1-2; 7 bases match TRBD1. The CDR3 sequence is 12 residues long. With V trimmed by 7 bases and J by 8 bases, 10 bases remained unmatched. Looked up from germline, CDR1 is SQVTM and CDR2 is ANQGSEA. The CDR3 DNA reads as TGCAGCGGATTGACAGGGACCGACGGCTACACCTTC. Its translation: CSGLTGTDGYTF.

The rearrangement links TRBV7-9 to TRBJ1-2; TRBD1 might be the D (5 bases). V gave up 6 bases and J gave up 8 bases, with 19 bases separating them. In germline, CDR1 is SEHNR, CDR2 FQNEAQ (reference sequence). The CDR3 spans 14 residues. CDR3 region: CASSYTGTLRGYTF. In DNA, the CDR3 is TGTGCCAGCAGTTACACCGGGACCTTGAGGGGCTACACCTTC.

This clonotype was seen ten or more times. The rearrangement joins TRBV7-8 to TRBJ1-5, with D tentatively TRBD1 (6 bases). CDR1 and CDR2 (germline): SGHVS, FQNEAQ. Trimming took off 2 bases at V and 6 bases at J, with 14 bases between the two ends. This CDR3 has 15 amino acids. The DNA of the CDR3 is TGTGCCAGCAGCTTAACCGGACAGCCTGGTCAGCCCCAGCATTTT. It yields the protein CASSLTGQPGQPQHF.

This clonotype came up many times. The chain recombines TRBV28 with TRBJ1-5; unclear D gene. CDR1 is MDHEN, CDR2 SYDVKM, per germline. V lost 1 base and J lost 0, with 7 bases in between. The CDR3 covers 15 residues. In DNA, the CDR3 is TGTGCCAGCAGTTTATCCGGGGTTAGCAATCAGCCCCAGCATTTT. Translation: CASSLSGVSNQPQHF.

This chain uses TRBV4-2 with TRBJ2-3; 7 bases match TRBD1. The V and J ends lost 3 bases and 6 bases, in that order; junction bases with no gene match: 6. This CDR3 is 14 amino acids long. Germline values: CDR1 LGHNA, CDR2 YNFKEQ. CDR3 coding DNA: TGTGCCAGCAGCCAGAGACAGGGAGAGGATACGCAGTATTTT. As protein: CASSQRQGEDTQYF.

This clonotype was recorded a few times. V is TRBV12-5 and J is TRBJ2-3; D not certain. V lost 3 bases and J lost 1, with 5 bases in between. The CDR3 is made up of 13 amino acids. CDR1 LGHNT and CDR2 FRNRAP come from the germline V gene. The CDR3 nucleotides are TGTGCTAGTGGTTTCCACGGCACAGATACGCAGTATTTT. Residues: CASGFHGTDTQYF.

There are many counts of this clonotype. This chain joins TRBV7-9 and TRBJ2-7; weak D call: TRBD2 (6 bases). From germline, CDR1 is SEHNR and CDR2 FQNEAQ (reference sequence). Trimming left V 4 bases short and J 0 bases short, with 16 bases between. The CDR3 is 16 amino acids. CDR3 sequence (DNA): TGTGCCAGCAGCTATCCTATCGGGGGTAACTCCTACGAGCAGTACGTC. Translation gives CASSYPIGGNSYEQYV.

This clonotype was counted at least ten times. The V gene is TRBV7-6, the J gene TRBJ2-5; D is possibly TRBD2 (6 bases). Germline V gene sequence: CDR1 SGHVS, CDR2 FNYEAQ. This CDR3 has 15 residues. V was clipped by 3 bases and J by 0 bases, with 11 bases between them. The CDR3 region has the DNA TGTGCCAGCAGCTTCGGTGGGGGGTACCAAGAGACCCAGTACTTC. Its protein is CASSFGGGYQETQYF.

This clonotype came up many times. J is TRBJ2-7 and V is TRBV12-3 or TRBV12-4; D may match TRBD1 or TRBD2 (6 bases each). Trimming cost V 10 bases and J 3 bases, with 16 bases left between them. This CDR3 is built from 13 residues. The CDR3 loop is CAIGGTPFYEQYV. The DNA of the CDR3 is TGTGCCATCGGCGGGACACCGTTCTACGAGCAGTACGTC.

The rearrangement joins TRBV19 to TRBJ1-1; D gene ambiguous. Germline V gene sequence: CDR1 LNHDA, CDR2 SQIVND (reference sequence). The CDR3 spans 12 residues. Trimming took off 4 bases at V and 6 bases at J, with 9 bases between the two ends. The CDR3 protein is CASSKVKAEAFF. The CDR3 DNA reads as TGTGCCAGTAGTAAGGTTAAAGCTGAAGCTTTCTTT. Variable domain in full (rest from reference TRBV19 and TRBJ1-1): DGGITQSPKYLFRKEGQNVTLSCEQNLNHDAMYWYRQDPGQGLRLIYYSQIVNDFQKGDIAEGYSVSREKKESFPLTVTSAQKNPTAFYLCASSKVKAEAFFGQGTRLTVV.

This clonotype was recorded at least ten times. The chain joins TRBV7-2 to TRBJ2-2; the match to TRBD2 covers 14 bases. J lost 7 bases, V lost 5 bases, and 15 bases had no gene match. Germline CDR1 and CDR2: SGHTA and FQGNSA. The CDR3 covers 19 residues. In DNA, the CDR3 is TGTGCCAGCAGCCATAAACGACTAGCGGGGGGGCCAACGATCGGGGAGCTGTTTTTT. As protein: CASSHKRLAGGPTIGELFF. The full variable domain, with the rest looked up from reference TRBV7-2 and TRBJ2-2, is GAGVSQSPSNKVTEKGKDVELRCDPISGHTALYWYRQSLGQGLEFLIYFQGNSAPDKSGLPSDRFSAERTGGSVSTLTIQRTQQEDSAVYLCASSHKRLAGGPTIGELFFGEGSRLTVL.

The rearrangement uses TRBV25-1 and TRBJ2-3; 10 bases line up with TRBD2. The CDR3 contains 16 residues. V was pared by 5 bases and J by 1 base, with 6 bases of the junction left unmatched. Germline V gene lookup returns CDR1 MGHDK and CDR2 SYGVNS. For the CDR3, the DNA is TGTGCCAGCAGTAAGGGGCTAGCGGGGGGCACAGATACGCAGTATTTT. This encodes CASSKGLAGGTDTQYF.

In its sample, this clonotype was seen many times. The genes are TRBV6-2 or TRBV6-3 and TRBJ2-2, with TRBD1 matching 11 bases. After removal of 5 bases from V and 1 base from J, the junction contained 12 bases not matched to a gene. The germline V gene has CDR1 MNHEY and CDR2 SVGEGT. The CDR3 has 19 amino acids. The DNA for the CDR3 is TGTGCCAGCAGTCCCCAAACGGACAGGGGGCTATGGAACACCGGGGAGCTGTTTTTT. This translates into CASSPQTDRGLWNTGELFF.

This chain connects TRBV7-9 to TRBJ2-5; D might be TRBD2 (5 bases). The V gene lost 1 base and the J gene lost 5 bases, with 14 bases spanning the gap. There are 15 residues in the CDR3. The V gene's germline CDR1 is SEHNR and CDR2 FQNEAQ (reference sequence). This chain's CDR3 is CASSLGWGVGETQYF. CDR3 bases: TGTGCCAGCAGCTTAGGTTGGGGAGTCGGGGAGACCCAGTACTTC. Filled out from reference TRBV7-9 and TRBJ2-5, the complete variable domain reads DTGVSQNPRHKITKRGQNVTFRCDPISEHNRLYWYRQTLGQGPEFLTYFQNEAQLEKSRLLSDRFSAERPKGSFSTLEIQRTEQGDSAMYLCASSLGWGVGETQYFGPGTRLLVL.

In this sample, this clonotype turned up many times. Here the CDR3 reads CASSPGGSLLFF. In DNA form, the CDR3 reads TGTGCCAGCAGCCCAGGGGGTTCCCTACTTTTTTTT. V and J are TRBV7-6 and TRBJ1-4; 7 bases fit TRBD1. CDR3 length equals 12 residues. The V gene end was trimmed by 5 bases and the J gene end by 17 bases; junction bases not matched to a gene: 11. Germline loops: CDR1 SGHVS, CDR2 FNYEAQ.

In the case of this clonotype: It may be a read error: a sequence one base away is much more abundant. This chain links TRBV7-3 with TRBJ1-1; D may be TRBD1 (6 bases). CDR1 is SGHTA and CDR2 is FQGTGA in the germline V gene. The CDR3 is 13 residues long. The CDR3 reads CTSSRDMNTEAFF. The CDR3 DNA reads TGTACCAGCAGTCGGGACATGAACACTGAAGCTTTCTTT.

The CDR3 loop reads CASSLIRRDEQFF. DNA for the CDR3: TGTGCCAGCAGTTTAATTCGACGCGATGAGCAGTTCTTC. The genes are TRBV28 and TRBJ2-1; D call uncertain. There are 13 residues in the CDR3. Trimming cost V 2 bases and J 8 bases, with 10 bases left between them. Germline V gene data show CDR1 as MDHEN and CDR2 as SYDVKM.

The J gene is TRBJ1-2, the V gene TRBV6-2 or TRBV6-3, with 7 bases lining up with TRBD1. The CDR3 runs to 14 residues. Germline CDR1 and CDR2: MNHEY and SVGEGT. V gave up 1 base and J gave up 5 bases; unmatched junction bases: 4. In nucleotides, the CDR3 is TGTGCCAGCAGTTACTTGGACAGGATTTATGGCTACACCTTC. It encodes CASSYLDRIYGYTF.

The gene calls are TRBV5-5 and TRBJ1-1; 7 positions agree with TRBD1. V lost 5 bases and J lost 1; bases outside the gene matches: 8. CDR1 is SGHKS, CDR2 YYEKEE, per germline (reference sequence). The CDR3 is 15 residues long. The CDR3 DNA is TGTGCCAGCAGTTTGTTGGGACAGTCGAACACTGAAGCTTTCTTT. Translation: CASSLLGQSNTEAFF.

This clonotype appeared many times. The rearrangement uses TRBV7-9 and TRBJ2-5; D gene uncertain. Germline lookup yields CDR1 SEHNR and CDR2 FQNEAQ (reference sequence). Trimming took off 5 bases at V and 1 base at J, with 17 bases between the two ends. This CDR3 contains 16 residues. CDR3 amino acids: CASSHANMRSQETQYF. Written as DNA, the CDR3 is TGTGCCAGCAGCCACGCAAATATGAGGAGCCAAGAGACCCAGTACTTC.